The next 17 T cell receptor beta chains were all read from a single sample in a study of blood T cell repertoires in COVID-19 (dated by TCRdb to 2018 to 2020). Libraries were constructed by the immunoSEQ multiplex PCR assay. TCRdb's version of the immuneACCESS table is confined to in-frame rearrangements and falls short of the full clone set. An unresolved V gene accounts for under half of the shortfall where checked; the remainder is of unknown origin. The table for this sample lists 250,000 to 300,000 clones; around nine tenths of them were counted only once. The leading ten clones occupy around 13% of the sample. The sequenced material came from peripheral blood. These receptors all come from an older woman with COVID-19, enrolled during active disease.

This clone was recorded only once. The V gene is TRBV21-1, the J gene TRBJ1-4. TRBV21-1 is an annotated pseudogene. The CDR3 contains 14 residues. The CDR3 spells CASPIGGRGEKLFF. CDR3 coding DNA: TGTGCCAGCCCGATCGGGGGGCGGGGGGAAAAACTGTTTTTT.

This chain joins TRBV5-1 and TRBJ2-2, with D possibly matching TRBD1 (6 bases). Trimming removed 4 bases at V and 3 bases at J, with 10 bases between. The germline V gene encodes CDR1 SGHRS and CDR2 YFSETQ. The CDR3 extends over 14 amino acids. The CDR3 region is CASSAGAYTGELFF. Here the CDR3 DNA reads TGCGCCAGCAGCGCAGGGGCTTACACCGGGGAGCTGTTTTTT.

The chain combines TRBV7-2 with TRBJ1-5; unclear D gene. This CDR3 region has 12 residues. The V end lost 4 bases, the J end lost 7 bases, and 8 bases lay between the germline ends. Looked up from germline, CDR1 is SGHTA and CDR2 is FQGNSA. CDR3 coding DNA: TGTGCCAGCAGCTACGGAGGGCAGCCCCAGCATTTT. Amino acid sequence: CASSYGGQPQHF.

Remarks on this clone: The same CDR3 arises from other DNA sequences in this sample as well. This CDR3 reads CAWSVGASYEQYF. The DNA for the CDR3 is TGTGCCTGGAGTGTAGGAGCGAGCTACGAGCAGTACTTC. This chain uses TRBV30 with TRBJ2-7, with D hard to call. The CDR3 is made up of 13 amino acids. V was clipped by 0 bases and J by 3 bases, with 9 bases between them. In germline, CDR1 is GTSNPN, CDR2 SVGIG (reference sequence).

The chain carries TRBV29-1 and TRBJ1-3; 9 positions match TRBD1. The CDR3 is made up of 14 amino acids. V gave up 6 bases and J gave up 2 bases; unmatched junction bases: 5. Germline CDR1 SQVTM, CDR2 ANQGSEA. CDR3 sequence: CSVLTGGPGNTIYF. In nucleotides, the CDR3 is TGCAGCGTCTTAACAGGGGGCCCTGGAAACACCATATATTTT.

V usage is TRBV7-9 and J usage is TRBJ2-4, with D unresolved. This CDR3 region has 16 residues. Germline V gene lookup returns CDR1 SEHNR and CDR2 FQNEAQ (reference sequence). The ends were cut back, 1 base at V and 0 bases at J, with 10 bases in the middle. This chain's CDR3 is CASSLGVNLAKNIQYF. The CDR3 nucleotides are TGTGCCAGCAGCTTAGGAGTGAACCTAGCCAAAAACATTCAGTACTTC.

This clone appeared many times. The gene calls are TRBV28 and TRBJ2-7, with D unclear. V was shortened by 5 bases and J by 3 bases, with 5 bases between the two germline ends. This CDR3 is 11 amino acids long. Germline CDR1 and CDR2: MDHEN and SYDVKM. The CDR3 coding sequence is TGTGCCAGCAGTCTTAACTACGAGCAGTACTTC. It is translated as CASSLNYEQYF.

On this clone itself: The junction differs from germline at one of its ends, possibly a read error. This CDR3 reads CASSPRLTSGGAYHEQFF. The CDR3 DNA is TGTGCCAGCTCACCGCGCCTTACTAGCGGGGGGGCCTACCATGAGCAGTTCTTC. The chain employs TRBV18 and TRBJ2-1; 13 bases align to TRBD2. Germline V CDR1 and CDR2: KGHSH, LQKENI. The CDR3 covers 18 residues.

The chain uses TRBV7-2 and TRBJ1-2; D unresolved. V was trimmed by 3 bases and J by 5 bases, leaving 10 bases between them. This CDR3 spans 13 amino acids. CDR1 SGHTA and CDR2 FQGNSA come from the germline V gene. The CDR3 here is CASSLDGGYGYTF. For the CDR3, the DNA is TGTGCCAGCAGCTTGGACGGAGGTTATGGCTACACCTTC. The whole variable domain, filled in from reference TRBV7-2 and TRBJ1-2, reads GAGVSQSPSNKVTEKGKDVELRCDPISGHTALYWYRQSLGQGLEFLIYFQGNSAPDKSGLPSDRFSAERTGGSVSTLTIQRTQQEDSAVYLCASSLDGGYGYTFGSGTRLTVV.

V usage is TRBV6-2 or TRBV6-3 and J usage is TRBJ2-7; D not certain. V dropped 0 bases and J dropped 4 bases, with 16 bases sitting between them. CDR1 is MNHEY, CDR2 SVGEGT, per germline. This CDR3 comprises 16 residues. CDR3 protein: CASSYSPTRPGYEQYF. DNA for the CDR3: TGTGCCAGCAGTTACTCCCCGACCCGGCCAGGATACGAGCAGTACTTC.

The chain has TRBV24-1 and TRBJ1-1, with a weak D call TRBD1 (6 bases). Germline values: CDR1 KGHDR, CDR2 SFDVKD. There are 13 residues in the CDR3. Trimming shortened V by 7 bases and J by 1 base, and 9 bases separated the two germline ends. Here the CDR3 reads CATSRGSNTEAFF. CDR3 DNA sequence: TGTGCCACCAGCAGGGGATCGAACACTGAAGCTTTCTTT.

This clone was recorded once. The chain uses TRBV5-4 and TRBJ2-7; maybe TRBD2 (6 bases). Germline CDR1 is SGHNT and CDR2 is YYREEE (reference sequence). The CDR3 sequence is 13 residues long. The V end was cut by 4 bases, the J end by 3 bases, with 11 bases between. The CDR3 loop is CASSMGLNYEQYF. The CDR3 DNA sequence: TGTGCCAGCAGCATGGGACTGAACTACGAGCAGTACTTC.

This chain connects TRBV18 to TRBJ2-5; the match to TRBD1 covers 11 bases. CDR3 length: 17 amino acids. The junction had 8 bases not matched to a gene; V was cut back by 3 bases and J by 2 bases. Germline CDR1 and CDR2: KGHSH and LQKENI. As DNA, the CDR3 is TGTGCCAGCTCACCTAGTCGGACAGGGGGCCTACAAGAGACCCAGTACTTC. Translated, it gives CASSPSRTGGLQETQYF.

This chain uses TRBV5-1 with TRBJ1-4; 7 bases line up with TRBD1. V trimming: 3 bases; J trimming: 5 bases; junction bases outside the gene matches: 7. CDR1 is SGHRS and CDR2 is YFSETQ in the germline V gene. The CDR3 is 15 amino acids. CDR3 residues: CASSSAGQLNEKLFF. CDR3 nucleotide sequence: TGCGCCAGCAGCTCGGCGGGACAGCTCAATGAAAAACTGTTTTTT.

In nucleotides, the CDR3 is TGTGCCAGCAGCTTATGGGGACGGGAGGATTCACCCCTCCACTTT. Protein sequence: CASSLWGREDSPLHF. This chain connects TRBV7-9 to TRBJ1-6; D perhaps matches TRBD1 (5 bases). Germline values: CDR1 SEHNR, CDR2 FQNEAQ (reference sequence). Trimming removed 2 bases at V and 8 bases at J, with 13 bases between. The CDR3 extends over 15 amino acids.

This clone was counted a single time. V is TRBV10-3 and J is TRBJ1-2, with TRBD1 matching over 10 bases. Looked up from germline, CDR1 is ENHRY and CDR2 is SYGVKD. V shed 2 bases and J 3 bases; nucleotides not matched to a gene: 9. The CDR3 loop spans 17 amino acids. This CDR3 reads CAISEPPGQGKYYGYTF. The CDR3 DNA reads TGTGCCATCAGTGAGCCACCGGGACAGGGGAAGTACTATGGCTACACCTTC.

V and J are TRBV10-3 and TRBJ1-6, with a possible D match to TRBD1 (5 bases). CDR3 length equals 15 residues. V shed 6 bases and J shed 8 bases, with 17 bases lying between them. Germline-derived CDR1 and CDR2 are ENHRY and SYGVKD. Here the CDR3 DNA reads TGTGCCATCAGAGGCGCGGGGACCGGGGATTCACCCCTCCACTTT. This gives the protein CAIRGAGTGDSPLHF.